The next 25 T cell receptor beta chains were all read from a single sample in a study of blood T cell repertoires in COVID-19 (dated by TCRdb to 2018 to 2021). Library preparation employed the immunoSEQ multiplex PCR assay. This immuneACCESS table, as held by TCRdb, lists in-frame sequences with V and J called but not all clones. Of the missing ones, under half trace to an unresolved V gene in checked studies; the others have no known cause. This sample lists about 210,000 clones; around 86% were detected once. The biggest ten clones account for 7% to 8.5% of the sample. What was sequenced was PBMCs or T cells enriched from blood (not recorded which). These receptors were collected from a man in his thirties or forties in a cohort exposed to, infected with or recovered from COVID-19 (not recorded which).

The V call is TRBV5-4, the J call TRBJ1-2; D remains ambiguous. The CDR3 loop spans 12 amino acids. CDR1 and CDR2 (germline): SGHNT, YYREEE (reference sequence). Trimming left V 4 bases short and J 7 bases short, with 11 bases between. DNA for the CDR3: TGTGCCAGCAGCCTAGATAGAAGTGGCTACACCTTC. Residues: CASSLDRSGYTF.

This chain joins TRBV27 and TRBJ1-1; 11 nucleotides agree with TRBD1. CDR3 length: 16 residues. Germline assignment: CDR1 MNHEY and CDR2 SMNVEV (reference sequence). The J segment lost 3 bases and the V segment lost 3 bases, leaving 6 bases of the junction unmatched. Here the CDR3 DNA reads TGTGCCAGCAGTTTCCTCTGGACAGGGGGCGACACTGAAGCTTTCTTT. Translated: CASSFLWTGGDTEAFF.

The V call is TRBV19, the J call TRBJ2-2; a possible D gene is TRBD2 (6 bases). The CDR3 contains 13 residues. Trimming shortened V by 11 bases and J by 1 base, and 11 bases separated the two germline ends. Germline V gene sequence: CDR1 LNHDA, CDR2 SQIVND (reference sequence). Here the CDR3 reads CASRRENTGELFF. The CDR3 coding sequence is TGTGCCTCCCGGCGGGAGAACACCGGGGAGCTGTTTTTT.

The V gene is TRBV12-3 or TRBV12-4, the J gene TRBJ2-2, with TRBD2 as a possible D gene (6 bases). CDR3 length: 13 amino acids. Deletions cut 3 bases from V and 6 bases from J, with 8 bases between. Written as DNA, the CDR3 is TGTGCCAGCAGTTTTACGGGAGCCGGGGAGCTGTTTTTT. It encodes CASSFTGAGELFF.

This chain joins TRBV6-2 or TRBV6-3 and TRBJ2-1; TRBD2 matches at 8 bases. The CDR3 has 16 residues. Germline V gene data show CDR1 as MNHEY and CDR2 as SVGEGT. Trimming at V came to 1 base and at J to 4 bases, leaving 6 bases not matched to a gene. Here the CDR3 reads CASSYFIAGPYNEQFF. CDR3 sequence (DNA): TGTGCCAGCAGTTACTTTATAGCGGGGCCGTACAATGAGCAGTTCTTC.

V gene TRBV6-5 combines with J gene TRBJ2-6; 7 positions match TRBD1. Germline V lookup: CDR1 MNHEY, CDR2 SVGAGI. This CDR3 comprises 12 residues. V shed 3 bases and J 11 bases; nucleotides not matched to a gene: 1. The CDR3 reads CASSYQGDVLTF. The CDR3 nucleotides read TGTGCCAGCAGTTATCAGGGGGACGTCCTGACTTTC.

The V gene is TRBV19, the J gene TRBJ1-1, with 7 bases lining up with TRBD1. The J segment lost 5 bases and the V segment lost 5 bases, leaving 8 bases of the junction unmatched. CDR1 LNHDA and CDR2 SQIVND come from the germline V gene (reference sequence). CDR3 length: 14 amino acids. CDR3: CASSGLGGRTEAFF. The CDR3 nucleotides are TGTGCCAGTAGTGGGTTAGGGGGCCGGACTGAAGCTTTCTTT.

The V gene is TRBV7-6, the J gene TRBJ1-4; TRBD1 is a possible D gene (5 bases). Trimming pared 6 bases from V and 0 bases from J, leaving 11 bases between. The CDR3 covers 15 residues. The germline CDR1 and CDR2 sequences are SGHVS and FNYEAQ. CDR3 DNA sequence: TGTGCCAGCAGTCCACAGGATACAACTAATGAAAAACTGTTTTTT. It yields the protein CASSPQDTTNEKLFF.

The gene calls are TRBV5-1 and TRBJ2-1; TRBD2 aligns across 8 bases. The CDR3 spans 15 residues. From germline, CDR1 is SGHRS and CDR2 YFSETQ. The junction had 9 bases not matched to a gene; V was cut back by 3 bases and J by 7 bases. CDR3 in DNA: TGCGCCAGCAGCTCCGGGACTAGAATTGGGAATGAGCAGTTCTTC. This gives the protein CASSSGTRIGNEQFF.

The chain uses TRBV7-9 and TRBJ2-1; 7 bases align to TRBD1. The ends lost 0 bases at V and 3 bases at J; junction bases unmatched: 5. CDR3 length: 16 amino acids. Germline lookup yields CDR1 SEHNR and CDR2 FQNEAQ (reference sequence). The chain's CDR3 is CASSLASGQHYNEQFF. The CDR3, as DNA: TGTGCCAGCAGCTTAGCGTCGGGACAGCACTACAATGAGCAGTTCTTC.

The chain employs TRBV12-3 or TRBV12-4 and TRBJ1-1, with TRBD1 matching over 7 bases. This CDR3 is 12 amino acids long. V dropped 4 bases and J dropped 12; count of bases not matched to a gene: 8. CDR3 protein: CASSWDRIISFF. CDR3 DNA: TGTGCCAGCAGTTGGGACAGAATAATATCTTTCTTT.

The chain couples TRBV5-6 to TRBJ2-2; D is uncertain. Trimming pared 4 bases from V and 3 bases from J, leaving 13 bases between. The length of the CDR3 is 15 residues. Germline V gene data show CDR1 as SGHDT and CDR2 as YYEEEE. The CDR3 protein is CASSLGGLDTGELFF. CDR3 DNA sequence: TGTGCCAGCAGCCTCGGTGGGCTCGACACCGGGGAGCTGTTTTTT.

The rearrangement joins TRBV24-1 to TRBJ2-1; a weak D match, TRBD2 (5 bases). The V gene lost 3 bases and the J gene lost 4 bases, with 15 bases spanning the gap. The CDR3 spans 16 residues. Germline CDR1 is KGHDR and CDR2 is SFDVKD. CDR3 sequence (DNA): TGTGCCACCAGTGATACTAGTGGCTCGCAATACAATGAGCAGTTCTTC. It is translated as CATSDTSGSQYNEQFF.

V is TRBV5-1 and J is TRBJ1-4; D unresolved. Germline V gives CDR1 SGHRS, CDR2 YFSETQ. The V gene lost 4 bases and the J gene lost 5 bases, with 6 bases spanning the gap. The CDR3 is 12 residues long. CDR3 protein: CASSDGNEKLFF. DNA of the CDR3: TGCGCCAGCAGCGACGGGAATGAAAAACTGTTTTTT.

Written as DNA, the CDR3 is TGTGCCAGCAGCCCGGACAGGCAGTTCTATGGCTACACCTTC. This encodes CASSPDRQFYGYTF. This sequence joins TRBV3-1 (or the pseudogene TRBV3-2) and TRBJ1-2, with 7 positions matching TRBD1. CDR1 is LGHDT and CDR2 is YNNKEL in the germline V gene (reference sequence). V lost 4 bases to trimming and J lost 4 bases; unmatched junction nucleotides: 6. The CDR3 is made up of 14 amino acids.

This clone was recorded a few times. The chain employs TRBV27 and TRBJ2-1; 9 nucleotides agree with TRBD1. CDR1 and CDR2 from the germline V gene are MNHEY and SMNVEV (reference sequence). This CDR3 is built from 15 residues. The V segment lost 5 bases and the J segment 8 bases; nucleotides outside the gene matches: 10. The CDR3 loop is CASSLGQGSWDEQFF. In DNA form, the CDR3 reads TGTGCCAGCAGTCTGGGACAGGGTTCTTGGGATGAGCAGTTCTTC.

This clone was counted a few times. CDR3 residues: CAIREGEWGYTF. The CDR3 DNA is TGTGCCATCAGAGAGGGGGAGTGGGGCTACACCTTC. This rearrangement joins TRBV10-3 to TRBJ1-2, with D tentatively TRBD1 (6 bases). The germline V gene has CDR1 ENHRY and CDR2 SYGVKD. V lost 6 bases to trimming and J lost 8 bases, with 13 bases between them. The length of the CDR3 is 12 residues.

The CDR3: CATSRGTGGSFGANVLTF. CDR3 nucleotide sequence: TGTGCCACCAGCAGAGGGACAGGGGGTAGTTTTGGGGCCAACGTCCTGACTTTC. The V gene is TRBV15, the J gene TRBJ2-6; TRBD1 agrees at 10 bases. This CDR3 is built from 18 residues. Germline V gene lookup returns CDR1 LNHNV and CDR2 YYDKDF (reference sequence). V lost 1 base, J lost 3 bases, and 6 bases stayed unmatched.

V usage is TRBV11-3 and J usage is TRBJ2-1, with 9 bases fitting TRBD1. V shed 5 bases and J 6 bases; nucleotides not matched to a gene: 5. CDR1 SGHNT and CDR2 YENEEA come from the germline V gene. The CDR3 loop spans 14 amino acids. The CDR3 DNA follows: TGTGCCAGCAGCACGGGACAGGGCGGCAATGAGCAGTTCTTC. Translating gives CASSTGQGGNEQFF.

The chain carries TRBV27 and TRBJ2-7; TRBD2 matches 7 bases. The trim removed 6 bases at V and 5 bases at J, leaving 10 bases unmatched. This CDR3 is 14 amino acids long. CDR1 and CDR2 from the germline V gene are MNHEY and SMNVEV (reference sequence). The CDR3 sequence is CASRLRTSAHEQYF. CDR3 coding DNA: TGTGCCAGCAGACTTCGTACTAGCGCCCACGAGCAGTACTTC.

This chain links TRBV10-3 with TRBJ2-7, with D possibly TRBD1 on 5 matching bases. This CDR3 spans 13 amino acids. Germline-derived CDR1 and CDR2 are ENHRY and SYGVKD. The germline V and J ends were trimmed by 6 bases and 5 bases, with 14 bases remaining between them. The CDR3 region is CAIRGSQGNEQYF. The CDR3 nucleotides are TGTGCCATCAGAGGGTCCCAGGGAAACGAGCAGTACTTC.

V usage is TRBV3-1 (or the pseudogene TRBV3-2) and J usage is TRBJ2-3, with no clear D. CDR1 LGHDT and CDR2 YNNKEL come from the germline V gene (reference sequence). The CDR3 covers 15 residues. V dropped 2 bases and J dropped 5 bases, with 14 bases sitting between them. CDR3 DNA: TGTGCCAGCAGCCAAAAAACTCCGGTAGTAGATACGCAGTATTTT. Its translation: CASSQKTPVVDTQYF.

The chain recombines TRBV7-8 with TRBJ1-5; 7 bases are a match to TRBD1. The V gene end was trimmed by 1 base and the J gene end by 7 bases; junction bases not matched to a gene: 10. This CDR3 has 16 amino acids. Germline CDR1 is SGHVS and CDR2 is FQNEAQ. CDR3 sequence reads: CASSLVSGRGEQPQHF. The CDR3 DNA sequence: TGTGCCAGCAGCTTAGTATCCGGCAGGGGGGAACAGCCCCAGCATTTT.

The chain has TRBV7-2 and TRBJ2-3; 12 bases fit TRBD1. V lost 5 bases, J lost 3 bases, and 9 bases stayed unmatched. The CDR3 length is 17 residues. Per germline, CDR1 SGHTA and CDR2 FQGNSA. CDR3 loop: CASSVLPGQGATDTQYF. Here the CDR3 DNA reads TGTGCCAGCAGCGTATTACCGGGACAGGGGGCAACAGATACGCAGTATTTT.

V usage is TRBV19 and J usage is TRBJ1-4; maybe TRBD1 (6 bases). V gave up 7 bases and J gave up 3 bases, with 12 bases separating them. CDR1 LNHDA and CDR2 SQIVND come from the germline V gene (reference sequence). The CDR3 totals 14 residues. The CDR3 spells CASKTGYANEKLFF. The CDR3 DNA reads TGTGCCAGTAAAACAGGGTACGCTAATGAAAAACTGTTTTTT.